This T cell receptor beta chain emerged from a study of high-grade serous ovarian cancer treatment subgroups. Germline loops: CDR1 MDHEN, CDR2 SYDVKM. V was shortened by 3 bases and J by 7 bases, with 16 bases between the two germline ends. The CDR3 contains 15 residues. Tumor samples were obtained before definitive surgery or chemotherapy. The table came from immunoSEQ multiplex PCR; TCRdb's copy has only in-frame clones and leaves some out. The data show around 1,200 clones, 65% to 80% seen once. The clonotype originates from a human donor with high-grade serous ovarian cancer. The J gene is TRBJ2-1, the V gene TRBV28; TRBD2 might be the D (5 bases). Sequencing was performed on tumor tissue. CDR3 protein: CASSFPGLPGNEQFF. The CDR3 region has the DNA TGTGCCAGCAGTTTCCCGGGTCTCCCGGGGAATGAGCAGTTCTTC.